This T cell receptor beta chain stems from a study of blood T cells in healthy people across ages. The CDR3 totals 15 residues. Germline CDR1 SEHNR, CDR2 FQNEAQ (reference sequence). The junction had 11 bases not matched to a gene; V was cut back by 5 bases and J by 4 bases. A J-beta primer mix and a sample-barcoded 5' primer were used in a second PCR of about 7 to 12 cycles. One entry per CDR3 protein results from TCRdb running MiXCR on the 5' RACE reads. The repertoire holds 1.5 million to 2 million distinct CDR3 sequences, with around 50% as singletons. The receptor comes from a woman between 40 and 50 years old in good health. The genes are TRBV7-9 and TRBJ2-7; 7 bases are a match to TRBD1. The sequencing input was blood. The CDR3 DNA reads as TGTGCCAGCAGCCCTCCGCAGGGGGTACCTTACGAGCAGTACTTC. This gives the protein CASSPPQGVPYEQYF.